This paragraph covers one T cell receptor beta chain sequence. The target antigen is unknown. The data stem from a study of beta chain features in type 1 diabetes. Study-wide findings and caveats: The VDJ junctions of type 1 diabetes patients carried fewer insertions and more deletions.

Expressed TCRB transcripts were sequenced after all isolated RNA was converted to cDNA. Assay: immunoSEQ multiplex PCR; the TCRdb copy retains only in-frame clones and omits some. The data contain about half a million clones, 30% of them seen just once; the ten biggest clones take up around 0.065%. CDR1 and CDR2 from the germline V gene are LNHDA and SQIVND (reference sequence). Trimming pared 10 bases from V and 6 bases from J, leaving 18 bases between. The CDR3 length is 13 residues. This chain uses TRBV19 with TRBJ2-5; tentatively, D is TRBD1 (6 bases). The source is a man between 18 and 35 years old in good health. Input material: naive CD4+ T cells from blood. CDR3 in DNA: TGTGCCACCGCCTCAGAGCAGGGGAAGACCCAGTACTTC. As protein: CATASEQGKTQYF.